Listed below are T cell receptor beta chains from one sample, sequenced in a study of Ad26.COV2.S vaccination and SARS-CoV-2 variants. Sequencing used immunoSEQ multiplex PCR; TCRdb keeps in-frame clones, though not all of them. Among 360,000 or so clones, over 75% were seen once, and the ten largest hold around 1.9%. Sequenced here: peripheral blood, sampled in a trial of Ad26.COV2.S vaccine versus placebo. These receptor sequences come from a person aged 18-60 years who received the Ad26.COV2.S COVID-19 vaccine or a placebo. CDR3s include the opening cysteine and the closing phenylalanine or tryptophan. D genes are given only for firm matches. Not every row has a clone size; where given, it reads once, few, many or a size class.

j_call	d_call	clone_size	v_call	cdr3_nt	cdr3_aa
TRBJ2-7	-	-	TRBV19	TGTGCCAGTAGTATAGGCTACTTGGGCCACGAGCAGTACTTC	CASSIGYLGHEQYF
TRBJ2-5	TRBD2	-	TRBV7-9	TGTGCCAGCAGCTTAGTCTCTACTAGCGGGACACAAGAGACCCAGTACTTC	CASSLVSTSGTQETQYF
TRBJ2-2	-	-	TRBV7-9	TGTGCCAGCAGCTCACAGGGACCCGGGGAGCTGTTTTTT	CASSSQGPGELFF
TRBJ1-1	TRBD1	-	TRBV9	TGTGCCAGCAGCGTAGGACAGGGGGCGAGCACTGAAGCTTTCTTT	CASSVGQGASTEAFF
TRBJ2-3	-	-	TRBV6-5	TGTGCCAGCAGTTACTCGAAGGGAGATACGCAGTATTTT	CASSYSKGDTQYF
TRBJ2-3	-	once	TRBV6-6	TGTGCCAGCAGGAGTAGCGTGGATACGCAGTATTTT	CASRSSVDTQYF
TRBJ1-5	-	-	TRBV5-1	TGCGCCAGCAGCAGGGACGCCGGAAATCAGCCCCAGCATTTT	CASSRDAGNQPQHF
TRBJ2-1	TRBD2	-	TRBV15	TGTGCCACCAGCAGAGATCTAGCGGGAGGCCGCAATGAGCAGTTCTTC	CATSRDLAGGRNEQFF
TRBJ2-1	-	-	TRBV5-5	TGTGCCAGCAGCTTGACAAAGCCTACCTACAATGAGCAGTTCTTC	CASSLTKPTYNEQFF
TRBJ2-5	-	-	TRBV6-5	TGTGCCAGCAGTTATTGGAGCGGGCCTCAAGAGACCCAGTACTTC	CASSYWSGPQETQYF
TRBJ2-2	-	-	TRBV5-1	TGCGCCAGCAGCTTCGGGACTCGAGGGGGTGTTAGGACCGGGGAGCTGTTTTTT	CASSFGTRGGVRTGELFF
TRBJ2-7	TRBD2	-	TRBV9	TGTGCCAGCAGCCTAGGGACTAGCGGGAACTCCTACGAGCAGTACTTC	CASSLGTSGNSYEQYF
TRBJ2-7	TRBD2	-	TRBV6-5	TGTGCCAGCGGCCCCGGGACTAAGCGTGGCGAGCAGTACTTC	CASGPGTKRGEQYF
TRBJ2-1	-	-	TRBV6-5	TGTGCCAGCAGTATGGTCCTCCAATTTGGGAATGAGCAGTTCTTC	CASSMVLQFGNEQFF
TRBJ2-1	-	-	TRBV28	TGTGCCAGCAGTTTATCTGCGGGCGCGGGTGAGCAGTTCTTC	CASSLSAGAGEQFF
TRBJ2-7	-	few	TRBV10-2	TGCGCCAGCAGTGTAAGGCACGAGCAGTACTTC	CASSVRHEQYF
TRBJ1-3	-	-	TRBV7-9	TGTGCCAGCAGCAGCTGGACAGCCTCTGGAAACACCATATATTTT	CASSSWTASGNTIYF
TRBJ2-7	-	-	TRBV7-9	TGTGCCAGCAGCCTCCGGACAGTCTACGAGCAGTACTTC	CASSLRTVYEQYF
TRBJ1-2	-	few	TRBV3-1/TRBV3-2	TGTGCCAGCAGCCAAGAACCGGAGTCTGGCTACACCTTC	CASSQEPESGYTF
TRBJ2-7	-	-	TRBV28	TGTGCCAGCAGTGCCGGGGGCACCTACGAGCAGTACTTC	CASSAGGTYEQYF
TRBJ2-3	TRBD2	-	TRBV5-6	TGTGCCAGCAGCTTTGGACTAGCGGGAGGGGATACGCAGTATTTT	CASSFGLAGGDTQYF
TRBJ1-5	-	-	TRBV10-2	TGCGCCAGCAGGGACGGACGGGGGTCGGATCAGCCCCAGCATTTT	CASRDGRGSDQPQHF
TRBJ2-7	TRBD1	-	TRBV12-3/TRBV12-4	TGTGCCAGCAGTCGGACAGGGTTTGACGAGCAGTACTTC	CASSRTGFDEQYF
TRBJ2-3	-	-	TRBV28	TGTGCCAGCAGCCTTTTGACCACATTGGAAGTTACGGATACGCAGTATTTT	CASSLLTTLEVTDTQYF
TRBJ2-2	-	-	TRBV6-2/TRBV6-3	TGTGCCAGCAGTTCAATTGCCCTTAACACCGGGGAGCTGTTTTTT	CASSSIALNTGELFF
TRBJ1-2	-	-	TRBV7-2	TGTGCCAGCAGCTTACAGGACTATGGCTACACCTTC	CASSLQDYGYTF
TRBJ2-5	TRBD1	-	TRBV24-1	TGTGCCACCAGTGAGCTACGGGACAGCCAAGAGACCCAGTACTTC	CATSELRDSQETQYF
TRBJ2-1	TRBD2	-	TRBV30	TGTGCCTGGAGTGTACTAGCGGGAGCATCCAATGAGCAGTTCTTC	CAWSVLAGASNEQFF
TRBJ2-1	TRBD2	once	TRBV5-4	TGTGCCAGCAGCTTGCGGCGGGAGGGAGGGAATGAGCAGTTCTTC	CASSLRREGGNEQFF
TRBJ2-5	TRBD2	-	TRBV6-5	TGTGCCAGCAGTTACCCGACTAGCGGAGGGGCGGAGACCCAGTACTTC	CASSYPTSGGAETQYF
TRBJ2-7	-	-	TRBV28	TGTGCCAGCAGTTTACCAGGGGCCTACGAGCAGTACTTC	CASSLPGAYEQYF
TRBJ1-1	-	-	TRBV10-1	TGCGCCAGCAGTGAGACAACCAACACTGAAGCTTTCTTT	CASSETTNTEAFF
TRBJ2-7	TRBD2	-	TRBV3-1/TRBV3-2	TGTGCCAGCAGCCGAGTAACTAGCGGGGCCTACGAGCAGTACTTC	CASSRVTSGAYEQYF
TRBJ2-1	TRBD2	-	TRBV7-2	TGTGCCAGCAGCTCCCTAGGGACAGCGGGAGGGCCATTCGAGCAGTTCTTC	CASSSLGTAGGPFEQFF
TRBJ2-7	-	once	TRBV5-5	TGTGCCAGCAGCCCTTACGGGGACTCCTACGAGCAGTACTTC	CASSPYGDSYEQYF
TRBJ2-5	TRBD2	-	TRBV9	TGTGCCAGCAGCGGTAAAGCGGGAGGTTTGGGTGAGACCCAGTACTTC	CASSGKAGGLGETQYF
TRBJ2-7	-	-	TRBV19	TGTGCCAGTAGTATCCAACAGGGCCCGAGTTACGAGCAGTACTTC	CASSIQQGPSYEQYF
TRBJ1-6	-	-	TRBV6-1	TGTGCCAGCAGTGAATTCTTGGGACGGCTGGATTCACCCCTCCACTTT	CASSEFLGRLDSPLHF
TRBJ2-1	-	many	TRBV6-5	TGTGCCAGCAGTAAGAATCCGGGATACAATGAGCAGTTCTTC	CASSKNPGYNEQFF
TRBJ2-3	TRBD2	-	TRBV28	TGTGCCAGCAGTTTAACGGGACTAGCGGGAGCAGATACGCAGTATTTT	CASSLTGLAGADTQYF
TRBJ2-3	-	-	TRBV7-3	TGTGCCAGCAGCCAAATGGCACAAGATACGCAGTATTTT	CASSQMAQDTQYF
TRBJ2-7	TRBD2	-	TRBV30	TGTGCCTGGAGCGACATAGCGGGAGGACCCTACGAGCAGTACTTC	CAWSDIAGGPYEQYF
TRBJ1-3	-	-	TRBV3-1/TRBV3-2	TGTGCCAGCAGCCAAGGGGCGAACGTAAACACCATATATTTT	CASSQGANVNTIYF
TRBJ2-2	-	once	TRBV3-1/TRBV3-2	TGTGCCAGCAGCCAAGTTGGGCGGGACAACAAACCGCGCAACACCGGGGAGCTGTTTTTT	CASSQVGRDNKPRNTGELFF
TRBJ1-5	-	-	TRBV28	TGTGCCAGCAGTTTAAATCAGCCCCAGCATTTT	CASSLNQPQHF
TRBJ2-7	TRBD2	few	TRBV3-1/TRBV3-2	TGTGCCAGCAGCCCCGGGGGGTCCTACGAGCAGTACTTC	CASSPGGSYEQYF
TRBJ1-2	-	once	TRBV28	TGTGCCAGCAGTTTTGTCGGTCGGAGTCGGAACTATGGCTACACCTTC	CASSFVGRSRNYGYTF
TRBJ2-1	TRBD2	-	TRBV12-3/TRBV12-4	TGTGCCAGCAGTTTATCGGGGGGGCATGAGCAGTTCTTC	CASSLSGGHEQFF
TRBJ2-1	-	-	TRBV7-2	TGTGCCAGCAGCCCGGCCACTGAGCAGTTCTTC	CASSPATEQFF
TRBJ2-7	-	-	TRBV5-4	TGTGCCAGCAGCTTGCCCGATTCCTACGAGCAGTACTTC	CASSLPDSYEQYF
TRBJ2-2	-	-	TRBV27	TGTGCCAGCAGTTTATTGGGGCAGGAGACCGGGGAGCTGTTTTTT	CASSLLGQETGELFF
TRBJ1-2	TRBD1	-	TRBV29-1	TGCAGCGTCACCGGGACAGGGACCTATGGCTACACCTTC	CSVTGTGTYGYTF
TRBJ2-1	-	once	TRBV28	TGTGCCAGCAGTACCCGGACAGAGCTACTCCCCCCCCCGTTCTTC	CASSTRTELLPPPFF
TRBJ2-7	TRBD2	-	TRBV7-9	TGTGCCAGCAGCCCGGGACTAGCGGGAAACGAGCAGTACTTC	CASSPGLAGNEQYF
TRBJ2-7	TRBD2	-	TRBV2	TGTGCCAGCAGTAACGGAGGCGGGAGCTCCTACGAGCAGTACTTC	CASSNGGGSSYEQYF
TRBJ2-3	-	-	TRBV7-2	TGTGCCAGCAGCAAGGGACTTTCCACAGATACGCAGTATTTT	CASSKGLSTDTQYF
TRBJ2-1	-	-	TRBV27	TGTGCCAGCAGTTTTAATGGGGAGTCTCTTTACAATGAGCAGTTCTTC	CASSFNGESLYNEQFF
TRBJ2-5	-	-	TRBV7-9	TGTGCCAGCAGCTTAGAGGGAACTAGGAAGGGAGAGACCCAGTACTTC	CASSLEGTRKGETQYF
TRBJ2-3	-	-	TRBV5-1	TGCGCCAGCAGCTTCCAGGGCCCTAGCACAGATACGCAGTATTTT	CASSFQGPSTDTQYF
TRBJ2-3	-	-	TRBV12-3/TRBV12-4	TGTGCCAGCGATGCAGGTACAGATACGCAGTATTTT	CASDAGTDTQYF